This T cell receptor (beta chain) came from a study of T cells after yellow fever vaccination. TCRdb re-analysed the 5' RACE reads in MiXCR, keeping a single row per CDR3 protein. The sample lists 250,000 or so distinct CDR3 sequences, roughly 3.5% occurring once. Overall study results and limits: Clonotype sharing between CD4 and CD8 compartments was small. Most primary-vaccination clones recurred post-booster (approximately 96% CD4, more than 85% CD8). There was a possibility that FACS-sorted repertoires contained abundant clonotypes contaminating from the bulk population.

The table lists this clonotype with many counts. Its antigen is not identified. The CDR3 contains 14 residues. V shed 5 bases and J 9 bases; nucleotides not matched to a gene: 11. Germline CDR1 reads MNHNY; CDR2 reads SVGAGI (reference sequence). V and J are TRBV6-6 and TRBJ1-1, with TRBD1 matching over 8 bases. This sequence originates from a man aged 18 to 29 who received the YFV17D yellow fever vaccine. The sequencing used PBMCs, collected 15 days after the yellow fever booster vaccination. The CDR3 DNA reads as TGTGCCAGCAGTGACAGACAGGGGACGGGAAAAGCTTTCTTT. Its protein is CASSDRQGTGKAFF.